The 31 T cell receptor beta chains listed next were all sequenced from one sample in a study of blood T cell repertoires in COVID-19. Measured with immunoSEQ multiplex PCR; TCRdb has only the in-frame clones, and not every one. The table has some 100,000 clones, roughly nine tenths seen once. Sequencing was done on a sample of peripheral blood. The receptors shown here come from a man aged 25-45 years in a cohort sampled during active COVID-19.

This clone appeared once. In DNA form, the CDR3 reads TGTGCCAGCAGCTTAAGCGGACAGGGAGATAATTCACCCCTCCACTTT. Residues: CASSLSGQGDNSPLHF. The chain combines TRBV11-2 with TRBJ1-6; 8 bases agree with TRBD1. This CDR3 contains 16 residues. V dropped 2 bases and J dropped 5; count of bases not matched to a gene: 5. From germline, CDR1 is SGHAT and CDR2 FQNNGV.

This clone has a single count. The chain links TRBV19 to TRBJ1-1; D is perhaps TRBD1 (5 bases). V was shortened by 2 bases and J by 7 bases, with 20 bases between the two germline ends. The CDR3 consists of 16 residues. The germline gives CDR1 LNHDA, CDR2 SQIVND (reference sequence). The CDR3, as DNA: TGTGCCAGTAGTATACTAGGCCCCGGGGGAGGAGATGAAGCTTTCTTT. Its protein product is CASSILGPGGGDEAFF.

The chain recombines TRBV7-2 with TRBJ2-2, with 9 bases lining up with TRBD1. Germline V lookup: CDR1 SGHTA, CDR2 FQGNSA. CDR3 length: 14 amino acids. V lost 5 bases, J lost 8 bases, and 6 bases stayed unmatched. The CDR3 protein is CASSARTGEGELFF. For the CDR3, the DNA is TGTGCCAGCAGCGCCAGGACAGGGGAAGGGGAGCTGTTTTTT.

The CDR3 DNA follows: TGTGCCAGCAGCCAAGAGGGACAGGGTAACTATGGCTACACCTTC. It yields the protein CASSQEGQGNYGYTF. The V call is TRBV4-2, the J call TRBJ1-2, with 9 bases matching TRBD1. V lost 0 bases and J lost 1; bases outside the gene matches: 0. The CDR3 extends over 15 amino acids. Germline V gene sequence: CDR1 LGHNA, CDR2 YNFKEQ.

The chain couples TRBV7-2 to TRBJ1-3; 8 nucleotides align to TRBD1. The CDR3 extends over 17 amino acids. The germline V gene has CDR1 SGHTA and CDR2 FQGNSA. J gave up 2 bases and V 4 bases, and 10 bases lay outside the gene matches. The DNA for the CDR3 is TGTGCCAGCAGCTCCCTCCCGGGACAGGCTCCTGGAAACACCATATATTTT. It encodes CASSSLPGQAPGNTIYF.

The chain recombines TRBV7-9 with TRBJ2-7; TRBD2 aligns across 11 bases. The CDR3 totals 15 residues. The V and J ends lost 3 bases and 6 bases, in that order; junction bases with no gene match: 7. Per germline, CDR1 SEHNR and CDR2 FQNEAQ (reference sequence). In nucleotides, the CDR3 is TGTGCCAGCAGCTTCGCTAGCGGGGGGTTCATCGAGCAGTACTTC. Residues: CASSFASGGFIEQYF.

V gene TRBV21-1 combines with J gene TRBJ2-3; TRBD1 is the table's D call, not checked against the DNA. TRBV21-1 is a recognized pseudogene. CDR3 size: 15 residues. The CDR3 spells CASSKITGGTDTQYF. The DNA for the CDR3 is TGTGCCAGCAGCAAAATTACAGGTGGGACAGATACGCAGTATTTT.

V and J are TRBV6-5 and TRBJ2-7; D gene unclear. Deletions cut 0 bases from V and 1 base from J, with 13 bases between. CDR1 and CDR2 (germline): MNHEY, SVGAGI. The CDR3 covers 16 residues. CDR3 nucleotide sequence: TGTGCCAGCAGTTACTCGACCGGGTCTAGGTCCTACGAGCAGTACTTC. Amino acid sequence: CASSYSTGSRSYEQYF.

The chain is built from TRBV2 and TRBJ2-1; a possible D gene is TRBD2 (6 bases). The CDR3 is 14 residues long. CDR1 and CDR2 (germline): SNHLY, FYNNEI. Trimming took 2 bases from V and 7 from J, leaving 12 bases between them. The CDR3 here is CASSEYRLANEQFF. CDR3 nucleotide sequence: TGTGCCAGCAGTGAATATCGCCTAGCGAATGAGCAGTTCTTC.

This clone was picked up a small number of times. The chain uses TRBV19 and TRBJ1-2, with TRBD1 matching 7 bases. Losses at the gene ends were 2 bases for V and 6 bases for J; bases not matched to a gene: 9. This CDR3 has 15 residues. CDR1 LNHDA and CDR2 SQIVND come from the germline V gene (reference sequence). The CDR3 DNA is TGTGCCAGTAGTATAAGACAGGGCCCTATCCATGGCTACACCTTC. As protein: CASSIRQGPIHGYTF.

This sequence joins TRBV19 and TRBJ2-3; 8 positions agree with TRBD2. Germline V gene data show CDR1 as LNHDA and CDR2 as SQIVND (reference sequence). V shed 5 bases and J 4 bases; nucleotides not matched to a gene: 14. The CDR3 loop spans 17 amino acids. This CDR3 reads CASSRAKRGLRPDTQYF. The CDR3 DNA reads TGTGCCAGTAGTCGGGCGAAGCGGGGGCTAAGACCAGATACGCAGTATTTT.

This clone was recorded a few times. The chain combines TRBV5-1 with TRBJ2-7; 12 nucleotides line up with TRBD2. The V gene's germline CDR1 is SGHRS and CDR2 YFSETQ. The V and J ends lost 4 bases and 6 bases, in that order; junction bases with no gene match: 17. There are 18 residues in the CDR3. The CDR3 sequence is CASSLLNGASGGASEQYF. As DNA, the CDR3 is TGCGCCAGCAGCCTGCTCAACGGGGCTAGCGGGGGGGCATCCGAGCAGTACTTC. Supplemented by reference TRBV5-1 and TRBJ2-7, the full variable domain reads KAGVTQTPRYLIKTRGQQVTLSCSPISGHRSVSWYQQTPGQGLQFLFEYFSETQRNKGNFPGRFSGRQFSNSRSEMNVSTLELGDSALYLCASSLLNGASGGASEQYFGPGTRLTVT.

V gene TRBV7-6 combines with J gene TRBJ2-2; TRBD1 matches at 11 bases. V lost 5 bases and J lost 7; bases outside the gene matches: 9. This CDR3 is 16 amino acids long. Germline V gene lookup returns CDR1 SGHVS and CDR2 FNYEAQ. This chain's CDR3 is CASSGRTGGELGELFF. Here the CDR3 DNA reads TGTGCCAGCAGCGGACGGACAGGGGGCGAGCTCGGGGAGCTGTTTTTT.

The genes are TRBV4-1 and TRBJ1-1; tentatively, D is TRBD1 (5 bases). Germline lookup yields CDR1 MGHRA and CDR2 YSYEKL. The CDR3 is 16 amino acids. V gave up 0 bases and J gave up 1 base, with 12 bases separating them. CDR3 nucleotides: TGCGCCAGCAGCCAAGACTTCGCAGGGCAGAACACTGAAGCTTTCTTT. Amino acid sequence: CASSQDFAGQNTEAFF.

This clone has just one count. This rearrangement joins TRBV6-2 or TRBV6-3 to TRBJ2-5, with 11 bases fitting TRBD2. J gave up 2 bases and V 5 bases, and 1 base lay outside the gene matches. The germline V gene encodes CDR1 MNHEY and CDR2 SVGEGT. CDR3 length: 14 residues. CDR3 sequence: CASSLAGGQETQYF. As DNA, the CDR3 is TGTGCCAGCAGTCTAGCGGGGGGACAAGAGACCCAGTACTTC.

The V gene is TRBV7-2, the J gene TRBJ2-3; the match to TRBD2 covers 12 bases. Per the germline V gene, CDR1 is SGHTA and CDR2 is FQGNSA. The CDR3 runs 16 residues. V lost 6 bases, J lost 4 bases, and 8 bases stayed unmatched. The CDR3 spells CASSYSLAGGPDTQYF. Written as DNA, the CDR3 is TGTGCCAGCAGTTACTCACTAGCGGGGGGCCCAGATACGCAGTATTTT.

This chain uses TRBV6-6 with TRBJ1-2, with 9 bases lining up with TRBD1. Germline values: CDR1 MNHNY, CDR2 SVGAGI (reference sequence). V was pared by 6 bases and J by 4 bases, with 6 bases of the junction left unmatched. The CDR3 runs 14 residues. The chain's CDR3 is CASSRTGAGYGYTF. CDR3 coding DNA: TGTGCCAGCAGCAGGACAGGGGCTGGCTATGGCTACACCTTC.

V is TRBV5-1 and J is TRBJ1-2; TRBD1 matches at 7 bases. Germline lookup yields CDR1 SGHRS and CDR2 YFSETQ. The CDR3 runs to 15 residues. V dropped 4 bases and J dropped 8; count of bases not matched to a gene: 14. The CDR3 spells CASSQTTGQRRGYTF. For the CDR3, the DNA is TGCGCCAGCAGCCAAACGACGGGACAGCGGAGGGGCTACACCTTC.

The V call is TRBV12-3 or TRBV12-4, the J call TRBJ2-5, with D unresolved. This CDR3 contains 13 residues. Deletions cut 1 base from V and 7 bases from J, with 10 bases between. CDR3 protein: CASSLEASGTQYF. CDR3 bases: TGTGCCAGCAGTTTAGAGGCATCAGGGACCCAGTACTTC.

The table lists this clone with a count of one. The gene calls are TRBV25-1 and TRBJ1-1; weak D call: TRBD1 (5 bases). Per the germline V gene, CDR1 is MGHDK and CDR2 is SYGVNS. The CDR3 sequence is 13 residues long. V dropped 6 bases and J dropped 1 base, with 9 bases sitting between them. The chain's CDR3 is CASSPDKNTEAFF. The CDR3 bases are TGTGCCAGCAGCCCGGACAAGAACACTGAAGCTTTCTTT.

This rearrangement joins TRBV2 to TRBJ1-2; D is ambiguous. Deletions cut 7 bases from V and 5 bases from J, with 17 bases between. The CDR3 runs to 14 residues. In germline, CDR1 is SNHLY, CDR2 FYNNEI. The CDR3 reads CASTSEAARYGYTF. The DNA of the CDR3 is TGTGCCAGCACGTCCGAGGCAGCGCGATATGGCTACACCTTC. The full variable domain, its missing parts supplied by reference TRBV2 and TRBJ1-2, is EPEVTQTPSHQVTQMGQEVILRCVPISNHLYFYWYRQILGQKVEFLVSFYNNEISEKSEIFDDQFSVERPDGSNFTLKIRSTKLEDSAMYFCASTSEAARYGYTFGSGTRLTVV.

This sequence joins TRBV5-1 and TRBJ2-6; no definite D call. The CDR3 consists of 16 residues. The V end lost 0 bases, the J end lost 0 bases, and 7 bases lay between the germline ends. CDR1 and CDR2 (germline): SGHRS, YFSETQ. CDR3 sequence: CASSLVPNSGANVLTF. CDR3 coding DNA: TGCGCCAGCAGCTTGGTTCCCAACTCTGGGGCCAACGTCCTGACTTTC.

The CDR3 DNA is TGTGCCAGCAGCCCGTCTAGCGGGGGATGGGATACGCAGTATTTT. Translating it yields CASSPSSGGWDTQYF. This chain joins TRBV5-4 and TRBJ2-3, with TRBD2 matching 10 bases. With V trimmed by 4 bases and J by 6 bases, 8 bases remained unmatched. Germline CDR1 and CDR2: SGHNT and YYREEE (reference sequence). The CDR3 spans 15 residues.

V gene TRBV2 combines with J gene TRBJ2-1; D possibly corresponds to TRBD2 (6 bases). The CDR3 has 18 residues. V lost 6 bases and J lost 2, with 23 bases in between. Germline V gene lookup returns CDR1 SNHLY and CDR2 FYNNEI. The CDR3: CASRGGHKAGPTYNEQFF. The CDR3 nucleotides read TGTGCCAGCAGGGGTGGTCATAAAGCGGGTCCGACCTACAATGAGCAGTTCTTC.

The chain couples TRBV10-3 to TRBJ1-6; tentative D call: TRBD1 (5 bases). This CDR3 is built from 14 residues. Trimming removed 8 bases from V and 7 bases from J, with 15 bases in between. The germline CDR1 and CDR2 sequences are ENHRY and SYGVKD. Here the CDR3 reads CAIAPMGQNSPLHF. The DNA of the CDR3 is TGTGCCATCGCTCCCATGGGGCAGAATTCACCCCTCCACTTT.

The chain is built from TRBV3-1 (or the pseudogene TRBV3-2) and TRBJ2-1; tentatively, D is TRBD2 (6 bases). The CDR3 spans 16 residues. CDR1 LGHDT and CDR2 YNNKEL come from the germline V gene (reference sequence). V dropped 2 bases and J dropped 4 bases, with 15 bases sitting between them. The CDR3 coding sequence is TGTGCCAGCAGCCAACGTTCACGGGGGACGTACAATGAGCAGTTCTTC. Translating gives CASSQRSRGTYNEQFF.

This sequence joins TRBV5-6 and TRBJ2-7; TRBD1 agrees at 7 bases. The CDR3 has 14 amino acids. Per germline, CDR1 SGHDT and CDR2 YYEEEE. Unmatched junction bases numbered 2, after V lost 0 bases and J lost 2 bases. CDR3 coding DNA: TGTGCCAGCAGCTTGGTAGGGACAGCCTACGAGCAGTACTTC. It codes for CASSLVGTAYEQYF. The full variable domain, completed using reference TRBV5-6 and TRBJ2-7, is DAGVTQSPTHLIKTRGQQVTLRCSPKSGHDTVSWYQQALGQGPQFIFQYYEEEERQRGNFPDRFSGHQFPNYSSELNVNALLLGDSALYLCASSLVGTAYEQYFGPGTRLTVT.

The genes are TRBV29-1 and TRBJ2-5, with D perhaps TRBD1 (6 bases). CDR3 size: 17 residues. Germline-derived CDR1 and CDR2 are SQVTM and ANQGSEA. The V and J ends lost 4 bases and 5 bases respectively, with 26 bases between them. The CDR3 protein is CSVAQWGSPTGIETQYF. CDR3 DNA sequence: TGCAGCGTTGCCCAATGGGGGTCTCCTACAGGGATCGAGACCCAGTACTTC.

In DNA form, the CDR3 reads TGTGCCAGCAGTGTAAGCGGGTCTAGCACAGATACGCAGTATTTT. It codes for CASSVSGSSTDTQYF. This sequence joins TRBV2 and TRBJ2-3; TRBD2 might be the D (6 bases). Germline V gives CDR1 SNHLY, CDR2 FYNNEI. This CDR3 region has 15 residues. The ends were cut back, 4 bases at V and 0 bases at J, with 11 bases in the middle.

This chain connects TRBV6-5 to TRBJ2-7, with 10 bases fitting TRBD1. The CDR3 contains 14 residues. The V gene's germline CDR1 is MNHEY and CDR2 SVGAGI. J was trimmed by 4 bases and V by 2 bases; bases with no gene match: 2. CDR3 bases: TGTGCCAGCAGTTACGGGACAGGGGCTTACGAGCAGTACTTC. Its protein product is CASSYGTGAYEQYF.

The chain carries TRBV2 and TRBJ1-6, with D perhaps matching TRBD1 (6 bases). The CDR3 loop spans 15 amino acids. Per germline, CDR1 SNHLY and CDR2 FYNNEI. V was trimmed by 7 bases and J by 5 bases, leaving 15 bases between them. The CDR3 sequence is CASNTGGADNSPLHF. CDR3 sequence (DNA): TGTGCCAGCAACACTGGGGGCGCAGATAATTCACCCCTCCACTTT.